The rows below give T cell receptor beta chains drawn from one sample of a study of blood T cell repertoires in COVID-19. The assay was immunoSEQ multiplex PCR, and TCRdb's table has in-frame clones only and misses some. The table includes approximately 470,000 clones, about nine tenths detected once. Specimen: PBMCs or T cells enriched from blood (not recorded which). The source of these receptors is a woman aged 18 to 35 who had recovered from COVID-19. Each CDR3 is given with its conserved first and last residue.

CDR3 protein: CASSPLGKGAGGYTF
V gene: TRBV3-1/TRBV3-2
CDR3 length: 15
J gene: TRBJ1-2

CDR3 protein: CASSEIKGASTYEQYF
V gene: TRBV2
CDR3 length: 16
J gene: TRBJ2-7

CDR3 protein: CASRWDRGTEKLFF
V gene: TRBV28
CDR3 length: 14
J gene: TRBJ1-4

CDR3 protein: CAAGSYGYTF
V gene: TRBV2
CDR3 length: 10
J gene: TRBJ1-2

CDR3 protein: CASSVSGEETQYF
V gene: TRBV9
CDR3 length: 13
J gene: TRBJ2-5

CDR3 protein: CASSSGLAGGQNEQFF
V gene: TRBV7-9
CDR3 length: 16
J gene: TRBJ2-1

CDR3 protein: CASSRGGPGESASPLHF
V gene: TRBV5-1
CDR3 length: 17
J gene: TRBJ1-6

CDR3 protein: CASSVAPVNYGYTF
V gene: TRBV9
CDR3 length: 14
J gene: TRBJ1-2

CDR3 protein: CASSLQRGGPYEQYF
V gene: TRBV3-1/TRBV3-2
CDR3 length: 15
J gene: TRBJ2-7

CDR3 protein: CAISERFQVYGYTF
V gene: TRBV10-3
CDR3 length: 14
J gene: TRBJ1-2

CDR3 protein: CASSSGTGLGTEAFF
V gene: TRBV7-3
CDR3 length: 15
J gene: TRBJ1-1

CDR3 protein: CASSFSGEANEKLFF
V gene: TRBV5-4
CDR3 length: 15
J gene: TRBJ1-4

CDR3 protein: CASSPDSYQPQHF
V gene: TRBV28
CDR3 length: 13
J gene: TRBJ1-5

CDR3 protein: CASSQSGQAPYEQYF
V gene: TRBV4-1
CDR3 length: 15
J gene: TRBJ2-7

CDR3 protein: CASSQSEGMTEAFF
V gene: TRBV23-1
CDR3 length: 14
J gene: TRBJ1-1

CDR3 protein: CASSFNRVNEQFF
V gene: TRBV28
CDR3 length: 13
J gene: TRBJ2-1

CDR3 protein: CASSLDRGGEQYF
V gene: TRBV5-4
CDR3 length: 13
J gene: TRBJ2-7

CDR3 protein: CASSSTVANTGELFF
V gene: TRBV5-1
CDR3 length: 15
J gene: TRBJ2-2

CDR3 protein: CASSKDKSSYEQYF
V gene: TRBV27
CDR3 length: 14
J gene: TRBJ2-7

CDR3 protein: CASSPPMRRDRGTDTQYF
V gene: TRBV5-1
CDR3 length: 18
J gene: TRBJ2-3

CDR3 protein: CASTRLAGGPTSYNEQFF
V gene: TRBV7-2
CDR3 length: 18
J gene: TRBJ2-1

CDR3 protein: CASSFPYRGQGPNTEAFF
V gene: TRBV7-9
CDR3 length: 18
J gene: TRBJ1-1

CDR3 protein: CASSSTSPVRRREKLFF
V gene: TRBV7-9
CDR3 length: 17
J gene: TRBJ1-4

CDR3 protein: CATSRERGYGNTIYF
V gene: TRBV15
CDR3 length: 15
J gene: TRBJ1-3

CDR3 protein: CASSPWDSSYEQYF
V gene: TRBV3-1/TRBV3-2
CDR3 length: 14
J gene: TRBJ2-7

CDR3 protein: CASSPLTGTGEQYF
V gene: TRBV5-1
CDR3 length: 14
J gene: TRBJ2-7

CDR3 protein: CASSPWTGGSSGANVLTF
V gene: TRBV28
CDR3 length: 18
J gene: TRBJ2-6

CDR3 protein: CASSEALSRGLLFF
V gene: TRBV2
CDR3 length: 14
J gene: TRBJ1-4

CDR3 protein: CASRWAGKETQYF
V gene: TRBV2
CDR3 length: 13
J gene: TRBJ2-5

CDR3 protein: CASSQEKRDNEQFF
V gene: TRBV4-1
CDR3 length: 14
J gene: TRBJ2-1

CDR3 protein: CASSLAGTQRATEAFF
V gene: TRBV7-6
CDR3 length: 16
J gene: TRBJ1-1

CDR3 protein: CASSPGQVEYSPLHF
V gene: TRBV18
CDR3 length: 15
J gene: TRBJ1-6

CDR3 protein: CASSENLAGGPREQYF
V gene: TRBV6-1
CDR3 length: 16
J gene: TRBJ2-7

CDR3 protein: CASSPDRDRVETQYF
V gene: TRBV7-2
CDR3 length: 15
J gene: TRBJ2-5

CDR3 protein: CASSEYRDGEAFF
V gene: TRBV10-1
CDR3 length: 13
J gene: TRBJ1-1

CDR3 protein: CASNPGQGFLHF
V gene: TRBV19
CDR3 length: 12
J gene: TRBJ2-7

CDR3 protein: CASSLDRVNLLNTEAFF
V gene: TRBV27
CDR3 length: 17
J gene: TRBJ1-1

CDR3 protein: CASSFPGGDSPLHF
V gene: TRBV28
CDR3 length: 14
J gene: TRBJ1-6

CDR3 protein: CATSDIARQGDLKTQYF
V gene: TRBV24-1
CDR3 length: 17
J gene: TRBJ2-5

CDR3 protein: CASSPTGRHHGYTF
V gene: TRBV6-5
CDR3 length: 14
J gene: TRBJ1-2

CDR3 protein: CASSEYSGIDAFF
V gene: TRBV2
CDR3 length: 13
J gene: TRBJ1-1

CDR3 protein: CASSPLKAADGSPLHF
V gene: TRBV5-6
CDR3 length: 16
J gene: TRBJ1-6

CDR3 protein: CASSLADRSTNEKLFF
V gene: TRBV5-1
CDR3 length: 16
J gene: TRBJ1-4

CDR3 protein: CASSLSRVEETQYF
V gene: TRBV5-1
CDR3 length: 14
J gene: TRBJ2-5